Below are 9 T cell receptor beta chains sequenced from a single sample in a study of blood T cells in healthy people across ages. A J-beta primer mix and a sample-barcoded 5' primer were used in a second PCR of about 7 to 12 cycles. One entry per CDR3 protein results from TCRdb running MiXCR on the 5' RACE reads. Seen here are about 1,400,000 distinct CDR3 sequences, 40% to 50% observed once, and the top ten hold 7.9%. The sequencing sample was made of blood. All receptors derive from a woman younger than 30 in good health.

In DNA form, the CDR3 reads TGTGCCAGCAGTGGCAAGACAGGGGCCTACAATGAGCAGTTCTTC. This translates into CASSGKTGAYNEQFF. The chain carries TRBV2 and TRBJ2-1; 8 positions agree with TRBD1. Germline V gives CDR1 SNHLY, CDR2 FYNNEI. Unmatched junction bases numbered 4, after V lost 4 bases and J lost 2 bases. CDR3 size: 15 residues.

The chain links TRBV2 to TRBJ2-3, with D possibly matching TRBD2 (7 bases). The V gene lost 8 bases and the J gene lost 5 bases, with 17 bases spanning the gap. CDR3 length equals 14 residues. Germline values: CDR1 SNHLY, CDR2 FYNNEI. This CDR3 is CASAIEGGRDTQYF. The CDR3 DNA sequence: TGTGCCAGCGCCATCGAGGGGGGGAGAGATACGCAGTATTTT. The full variable domain, with the rest looked up from reference TRBV2 and TRBJ2-3, is EPEVTQTPSHQVTQMGQEVILRCVPISNHLYFYWYRQILGQKVEFLVSFYNNEISEKSEIFDDQFSVERPDGSNFTLKIRSTKLEDSAMYFCASAIEGGRDTQYFGPGTRLTVL.

Of note for this clonotype: Given a much more abundant clone one base away, this may be a read error. The rearrangement uses TRBV5-1 and TRBJ2-1; D is unclear. CDR3 length: 13 residues. Deletions cut 8 bases from V and 5 bases from J, with 14 bases between. Germline CDR1 and CDR2: SGHRS and YFSETQ. The CDR3 loop reads CARSPSVDNEQFF. The CDR3 DNA reads TGCGCCAGAAGCCCGTCCGTGGACAATGAGCAGTTCTTC.

About this clonotype itself: This clone may be a read error of a much larger clone one base away. V gene TRBV29-1 combines with J gene TRBJ1-2; D unresolved. Germline V CDR1 and CDR2: SQVTM, ANQGSEA. The CDR3 is 12 residues long. The V gene lost 7 bases and the J gene lost 6 bases, with 15 bases spanning the gap. CDR3 sequence: CSAGELADGYTF. The CDR3 region has the DNA TGCAGCGCTGGTGAACTCGCCGATGGCTACACCTTC.

This clonotype was seen more than once but under ten times. The V gene is TRBV6-4, the J gene TRBJ2-1; 13 bases agree with TRBD2. The CDR3 is 15 residues long. V was clipped by 7 bases and J by 8 bases; unmatched bases: 8. Germline CDR1 MRHNA, CDR2 SNTAGT. In DNA form, the CDR3 reads TGTGCCAGCACCCGGGGGACTAGCGGGATGGATGAGCAGTTCTTC. Amino acid sequence: CASTRGTSGMDEQFF.

This clonotype was counted a few times. This chain uses TRBV4-1 with TRBJ2-1; 9 bases align to TRBD2. Trimming removed 3 bases from V and 8 bases from J; junction bases left unmatched: 5. This CDR3 contains 14 residues. CDR1 is MGHRA and CDR2 is YSYEKL in the germline V gene. DNA of the CDR3: TGCGCCAGCAGCCACGGGACTAGCTTCGATGAGCAGTTCTTC. Translation gives CASSHGTSFDEQFF.

This clonotype was observed a handful of times. The chain has TRBV29-1 and TRBJ2-3; 9 bases match TRBD2. The CDR3 consists of 14 residues. V shed 4 bases and J 2 bases; nucleotides not matched to a gene: 4. The germline gives CDR1 SQVTM, CDR2 ANQGSEA. The CDR3 DNA sequence: TGCAGCGTTGTGACTAGCGGCTACACAGATACGCAGTATTTT. This translates into CSVVTSGYTDTQYF.

The genes are TRBV20-1 and TRBJ2-7; perhaps TRBD2 as D (6 bases). Germline V lookup: CDR1 DFQATT, CDR2 SNEGSKA (reference sequence). The CDR3 has 14 amino acids. V gave up 5 bases and J gave up 1 base, with 15 bases separating them. The DNA of the CDR3 is TGCAGTGCTGTGACTAGTTTGGGGTCCTACGAGCAGTACTTC. This translates into CSAVTSLGSYEQYF.

This chain uses TRBV7-9 with TRBJ2-5; D unresolved. Per the germline V gene, CDR1 is SEHNR and CDR2 is FQNEAQ (reference sequence). The CDR3 contains 13 residues. V was shortened by 1 base and J by 3 bases, with 6 bases between the two germline ends. CDR3 sequence: CASSLVPKETQYF. For the CDR3, the DNA is TGTGCCAGCAGCTTAGTGCCTAAAGAGACCCAGTACTTC.